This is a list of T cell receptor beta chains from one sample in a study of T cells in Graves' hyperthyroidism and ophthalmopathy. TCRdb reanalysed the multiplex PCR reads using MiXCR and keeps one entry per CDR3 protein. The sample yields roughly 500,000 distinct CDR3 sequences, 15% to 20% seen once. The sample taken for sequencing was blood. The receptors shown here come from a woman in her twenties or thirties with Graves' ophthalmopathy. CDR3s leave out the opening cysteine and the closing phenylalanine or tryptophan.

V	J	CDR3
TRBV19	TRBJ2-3	ASSIGAPGDTQY
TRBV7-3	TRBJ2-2	ASSYGGAPSGELF
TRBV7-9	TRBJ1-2	ASSFRVEDGYT
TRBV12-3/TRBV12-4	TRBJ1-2	ASSATGAYGYT
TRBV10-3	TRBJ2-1	AIRRDESGRGYNEQF
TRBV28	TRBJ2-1	SSTGLYGQF
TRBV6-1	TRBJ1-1	ASRTTGNTEAF
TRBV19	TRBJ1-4	ASIAGTGNEKLF
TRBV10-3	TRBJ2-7	AISEASEQY
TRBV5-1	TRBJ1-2	ASSFRGIAYGYT
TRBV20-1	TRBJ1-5	SARETGNQPQH
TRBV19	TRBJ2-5	ASAGTAQETQY
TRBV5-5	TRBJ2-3	ASSLVRGGGTDTQY
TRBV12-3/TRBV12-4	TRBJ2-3	ASSFVAGGKDTQY
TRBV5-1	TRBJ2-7	ASSLDGVQGPGAYEQY
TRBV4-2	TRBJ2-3	ASSQEDRGDTQY
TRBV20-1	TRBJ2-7	SARWGFDEQY
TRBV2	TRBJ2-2	ASNHGTGGLAGELF
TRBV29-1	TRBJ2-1	SVEEVLLNEQF
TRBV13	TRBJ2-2	ASSPSSGSWAGELF
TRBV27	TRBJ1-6	ASRNRSPQDRALH
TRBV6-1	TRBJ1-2	ASSDSHGRGGYT
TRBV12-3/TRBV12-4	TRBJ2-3	ASSLREGTQY
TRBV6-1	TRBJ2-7	ASSPTSGLTYEQY
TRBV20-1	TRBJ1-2	SASSKRGAGNGYT
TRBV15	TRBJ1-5	ATSRGQNRNQPQH
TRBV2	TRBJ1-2	ASSAPFGGYT
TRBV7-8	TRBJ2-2	ASSLAGSSTGELF
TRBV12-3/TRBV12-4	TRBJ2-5	ASSFAGETQY
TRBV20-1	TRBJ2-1	SASYYGGSRDEQF
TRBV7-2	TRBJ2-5	ASSLVTGGVKTQY
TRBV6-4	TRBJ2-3	ASSETSGTTDTQY